Listed below are T cell receptor beta chains from one sample, sequenced in a study of cytomegalovirus exposure and HLA in healthy donors. TCRdb keeps only in-frame clones here, not all; method: immunoSEQ multiplex PCR. The top ten clones hold around 2.8% of a sample with over 150,000 clones, roughly two thirds of them seen once. The sample taken for sequencing was PBMCs. These receptors all come from a woman in her twenties or thirties in good health and CMV-seronegative. Both conserved end residues are part of each CDR3. The order of the fields is CDR3 protein, CDR3 DNA, CDR3 length, V gene, D gene, J gene, clone size. The D gene is left open where the match is weak. Part of the rows lack a size; the others show once, few, many or a class for expanded clones.

CASSLGGGGYNEQFF TGTGCCAGCAGCTTAGGCGGGGGAGGTTACAATGAGCAGTTCTTC 15 TRBV7-2 TRBD2 TRBJ2-1 few
CASGLLSGQGASYEQYF TGTGCCAGCGGGTTACTATCCGGACAGGGGGCATCCTACGAGCAGTACTTC 17 TRBV28 TRBD1 TRBJ2-7 -
CASSVTSGSVLGETQYF TGTGCCAGCAGCGTGACTAGCGGGAGTGTATTAGGAGAGACCCAGTACTTC 17 TRBV9 TRBD2 TRBJ2-5 once
CASRAIRGLLNTEAFF TGTGCCAGCAGAGCAATCAGGGGTCTGTTGAACACTGAAGCTTTCTTT 16 TRBV28 - TRBJ1-1 once
CATSRTRGTKETQYF TGTGCCACCAGCAGAACTCGAGGAACAAAAGAGACCCAGTACTTC 15 TRBV15 - TRBJ2-5 -
CASSSRLAGEWNEQFF TGTGCCAGCAGCTCCAGACTAGCGGGAGAGTGGAATGAGCAGTTCTTC 16 TRBV9 TRBD2 TRBJ2-1 -
CASSPRGVNEQFF TGTGCCAGCTCACCCCGGGGGGTCAATGAGCAGTTCTTC 13 TRBV18 TRBD2 TRBJ2-1 -
CASSFSGSGNTIYF TGTGCCAGCAGTTTCTCGGGCTCTGGAAACACCATATATTTT 14 TRBV28 - TRBJ1-3 -
CASSQDDRGLNSPLHF TGTGCCAGCAGCCAAGATGATAGGGGCCTTAATTCACCCCTCCACTTT 16 TRBV4-2 - TRBJ1-6 -
CASSQDQGREDEQFF TGTGCCAGCAGCCAAGATCAGGGCAGGGAGGATGAGCAGTTCTTC 15 TRBV4-2 - TRBJ2-1 once
CASSVYGTGERGTQYF TGCGCCAGCAGCGTATACGGGACAGGGGAGAGGGGTACGCAGTATTTT 16 TRBV4-3 TRBD1 TRBJ2-3 -
CASSFPGQGDEKLFF TGTGCCAGCAGCTTCCCAGGACAGGGAGATGAAAAACTGTTTTTT 15 TRBV5-5 TRBD1 TRBJ1-4 few
CASTLTGNSNQPQHF TGTGCCAGCACCCTGACAGGGAATAGCAATCAGCCCCAGCATTTT 15 TRBV28 TRBD1 TRBJ1-5 -
CASSRGGVGPQHF TGTGCCAGCAGTCGCGGGGGAGTTGGGCCCCAGCATTTT 13 TRBV27 - TRBJ1-5 -
CASSQPLVGYEQYF TGTGCCAGCAGCCAACCCCTAGTAGGCTACGAGCAGTACTTC 14 TRBV5-6 - TRBJ2-7 -
CAISEDEAGGSYEQYF TGTGCCATCAGCGAGGACGAAGCCGGGGGGTCCTACGAGCAGTACTTC 16 TRBV10-3 TRBD2 TRBJ2-7 -
CASGGGGSGGGETQYF TGTGCCAGCGGGGGCGGTGGTAGCGGGGGGGGAGAGACCCAGTACTTC 16 TRBV2 TRBD2 TRBJ2-5 -
CASSLTTPGYEQYF TGTGCCAGCAGCTTAACAACTCCCGGGTACGAGCAGTACTTC 14 TRBV7-2 - TRBJ2-7 -
CASSQATLAGGETQYF TGCGCCAGCAGCCAAGCTACTCTAGCGGGAGGAGAGACCCAGTACTTC 16 TRBV4-1 TRBD2 TRBJ2-5 -
CASSPSLAGMDTQYF TGTGCCAGCAGCCCTTCTTTAGCGGGGATGGATACGCAGTATTTT 15 TRBV7-2 TRBD2 TRBJ2-3 once
CASRSPGTLGTGELFF TGTGCCAGTCGGAGTCCCGGGACTTTAGGCACCGGGGAGCTGTTTTTT 16 TRBV19 - TRBJ2-2 -
CASTHRSGTNYGYTF TGTGCCAGCACCCATAGATCCGGGACAAACTATGGCTACACCTTC 15 TRBV7-2 - TRBJ1-2 few